Shown below are 21 T cell receptor beta chains from a single sample sequenced in a study of STAT5B mutations in CD4+ large granular lymphocyte leukemia. The assay was immunoSEQ multiplex PCR, and TCRdb's table has in-frame clones only and misses some. The sample has tens of thousands of clones; 55% to 80% are singletons. The sequenced sample consisted of CD4+ T cells from blood buffy coats. Every receptor here comes from a human donor in good health.

The CDR3, as DNA: TGTGCCATCAGTGATAGACTAGCGGGGGGACCTCAAGAGACCCAGTACTTC. Its translation: CAISDRLAGGPQETQYF. The V and J genes are TRBV10-3 and TRBJ2-5, with 13 nucleotides matching TRBD2. Unmatched junction bases numbered 6, after V lost 3 bases and J lost 2 bases. The length of the CDR3 is 17 residues. Germline lookup yields CDR1 ENHRY and CDR2 SYGVKD.

The chain employs TRBV5-1 and TRBJ1-1, with unresolved D. CDR3 length equals 14 residues. From germline, CDR1 is SGHRS and CDR2 YFSETQ. V was clipped by 0 bases and J by 4 bases, with 10 bases between them. CDR3 sequence (DNA): TGCGCCAGCAGCTTGGGTGGGGTAGGCACTGAAGCTTTCTTT. Translated: CASSLGGVGTEAFF.

The V gene is TRBV10-3, the J gene TRBJ1-3; D gene uncertain. Germline CDR1 ENHRY, CDR2 SYGVKD. Trimming pared 2 bases from V and 2 bases from J, leaving 7 bases between. CDR3 size: 14 residues. The CDR3 here is CAISEDITGNTIYF. The CDR3 DNA reads as TGTGCCATCAGTGAGGACATAACTGGAAACACCATATATTTT.

This clone has a handful of counts. V gene TRBV19 combines with J gene TRBJ1-3, with D perhaps TRBD1 (5 bases). The CDR3 length is 15 residues. V was cut by 1 base and J by 0 bases, with 7 bases left in between. Germline assignment: CDR1 LNHDA and CDR2 SQIVND (reference sequence). CDR3 region: CASSIGQSSGNTIYF. CDR3 DNA: TGTGCCAGTAGTATAGGACAGAGCTCTGGAAACACCATATATTTT.

V gene TRBV2 combines with J gene TRBJ2-2; the match to TRBD1 covers 9 bases. The CDR3 loop spans 13 amino acids. Germline V gene data show CDR1 as SNHLY and CDR2 as FYNNEI. The V gene end was trimmed by 11 bases and the J gene end by 4 bases; junction bases not matched to a gene: 5. This CDR3 is CAGRTGVTGELFF. CDR3 DNA: TGTGCCGGACGGACAGGGGTCACCGGGGAGCTGTTTTTT.

The V gene is TRBV25-1, the J gene TRBJ2-4, with D possibly being TRBD1 (6 bases). Deletions cut 4 bases from V and 7 bases from J, with 26 bases between. Germline V gene lookup returns CDR1 MGHDK and CDR2 SYGVNS. The CDR3 covers 18 residues. DNA of the CDR3: TGTGCCAGCAGTGGGAAAAACAGGGACGACCGGTCCTTGAACATTCAGTACTTC. Translated, it gives CASSGKNRDDRSLNIQYF. The full variable domain, with the rest looked up from reference TRBV25-1 and TRBJ2-4, is EADIYQTPRYLVIGTGKKITLECSQTMGHDKMYWYQQDPGMELHLIHYSYGVNSTEKGDLSSESTVSRIRTEHFPLTLESARPSHTSQYLCASSGKNRDDRSLNIQYFGAGTRLSVL.

The chain employs TRBV4-1 and TRBJ1-6, with D possibly being TRBD1 (5 bases). Trimming cost V 3 bases and J 7 bases, with 28 bases left between them. Germline-derived CDR1 and CDR2 are MGHRA and YSYEKL. The CDR3 consists of 20 residues. The CDR3: CASSHPGPPGPRFPNSPLHF. The CDR3 DNA sequence: TGCGCCAGCAGCCACCCCGGGCCCCCGGGACCCCGATTTCCGAATTCACCCCTCCACTTT.

CDR3 coding DNA: TGCGCCAGCAGCCTAGGGACAGCTCCCATGCGTCAGCCCCAGCATTTT. This encodes CASSLGTAPMRQPQHF. The J gene is TRBJ1-5, the V gene TRBV4-1; 7 positions agree with TRBD1. The CDR3 spans 16 residues. From germline, CDR1 is MGHRA and CDR2 YSYEKL. Trimming at V came to 4 bases and at J to 6 bases, leaving 12 bases not matched to a gene.

In DNA, the CDR3 is TGTGCCATCATGGAACAGCTCAACACTGAAGCTTTCTTT. Translated: CAIMEQLNTEAFF. The rearrangement uses TRBV10-3 and TRBJ1-1; D gene uncertain. The V end lost 7 bases, the J end lost 2 bases, and 11 bases lay between the germline ends. Germline-derived CDR1 and CDR2 are ENHRY and SYGVKD. The CDR3 runs 13 residues.

The V call is TRBV5-8, the J call TRBJ1-4, with a weak D call TRBD1 (6 bases). Germline values: CDR1 SGHTS, CDR2 YDEGEE. V lost 5 bases and J 7 bases, leaving 15 bases between the germline ends. CDR3 size: 14 residues. CDR3 sequence reads: CASSTTGGREKLFF. CDR3 bases: TGTGCCAGCAGTACGACAGGAGGCCGTGAAAAACTGTTTTTT.

Only a few counts were recorded for this clone. The chain joins TRBV19 to TRBJ1-2; D perhaps matches TRBD1 (6 bases). Germline-derived CDR1 and CDR2 are LNHDA and SQIVND (reference sequence). This CDR3 is 14 amino acids long. The V gene lost 6 bases and the J gene lost 2 bases, with 13 bases spanning the gap. Here the CDR3 reads CASRAQGINYGYTF. The CDR3 nucleotides are TGTGCCAGTAGGGCACAGGGTATAAACTATGGCTACACCTTC.

The gene calls are TRBV7-9 and TRBJ2-5; unclear D gene. The germline gives CDR1 SEHNR, CDR2 FQNEAQ (reference sequence). Deletions cut 3 bases from V and 4 bases from J, with 6 bases between. This CDR3 is 12 amino acids long. For the CDR3, the DNA is TGTGCCAGCAGCTTTGTGAGAGAGACCCAGTACTTC. This sequence encodes CASSFVRETQYF.

CDR3 sequence: CASSSLTGGRNQPQHF. In DNA, the CDR3 is TGTGCCAGCAGCTCCCTCACAGGGGGGCGCAATCAGCCCCAGCATTTT. The rearrangement links TRBV5-6 to TRBJ1-5, with 8 bases aligning to TRBD1. Trimming took 3 bases from V and 2 from J; bases not matched to a gene: 7. Germline CDR1 and CDR2: SGHDT and YYEEEE. This CDR3 spans 16 amino acids.

The gene calls are TRBV5-1 and TRBJ2-2; TRBD1 matches at 9 bases. Germline CDR1 is SGHRS and CDR2 is YFSETQ. Trimming at V came to 2 bases and at J to 5 bases, leaving 7 bases not matched to a gene. The CDR3 has 16 amino acids. CDR3 nucleotides: TGCGCCAGCAGCTTATCCGGGACAGGGCAAACCGGGGAGCTGTTTTTT. Encoded protein: CASSLSGTGQTGELFF.

The chain joins TRBV19 to TRBJ2-5, with TRBD1 as a possible D gene (6 bases). Germline-derived CDR1 and CDR2 are LNHDA and SQIVND (reference sequence). The CDR3 covers 15 residues. V dropped 7 bases and J dropped 5 bases, with 20 bases sitting between them. For the CDR3, the DNA is TGTGCCAGTAAAAGGAGCCCACAGGGTTCGGAGACCCAGTACTTC. It specifies CASKRSPQGSETQYF.

This clone was detected a few times. The chain carries TRBV29-1 and TRBJ1-1; D is perhaps TRBD1 (5 bases). The CDR3 is 13 amino acids. Germline loops: CDR1 SQVTM, CDR2 ANQGSEA. Trimming removed 6 bases from V and 1 base from J, with 12 bases in between. CDR3 in DNA: TGCAGCGTCGTACTGACAGCGAACACTGAAGCTTTCTTT. As protein: CSVVLTANTEAFF.

J is TRBJ2-5 and V is TRBV10-1; D possibly corresponds to TRBD2 (6 bases). Germline V gives CDR1 WNHNN, CDR2 SYGVQD (reference sequence). The CDR3 has 13 amino acids. The V and J ends lost 8 bases and 7 bases respectively, with 17 bases between them. In DNA, the CDR3 is TGCGCCAGCTCCGGGAGCCAAATCGGGACCCAGTACTTC. Translating it yields CASSGSQIGTQYF.

By share of the sample, this clone is medium-sized (0.01 to 0.1%). This chain joins TRBV5-5 and TRBJ1-6; D is uncertain. The CDR3 length is 13 residues. Trimming left V 1 base short and J 8 bases short, with 7 bases between. In germline, CDR1 is SGHKS, CDR2 YYEKEE (reference sequence). CDR3 sequence (DNA): TGTGCCAGCAGCTTGATCTGGGATTCACCCCTCCACTTT. Translation: CASSLIWDSPLHF.

This sequence joins TRBV13 and TRBJ2-7; D gene uncertain. CDR1 is PRHDT and CDR2 is FYEKMQ in the germline V gene (reference sequence). Trimming cost V 1 base and J 0 bases, with 7 bases left between them. The CDR3 is made up of 14 amino acids. Here the CDR3 DNA reads TGTGCCAGCAGCTTAGTAGCTAGCTCCTACGAGCAGTACTTC. Its protein product is CASSLVASSYEQYF. The full variable domain, rest sourced from reference TRBV13 and TRBJ2-7, is AAGVIQSPRHLIKEKRETATLKCYPIPRHDTVYWYQQGPGQDPQFLISFYEKMQSDKGSIPDRFSAQQFSDYHSELNMSSLELGDSALYFCASSLVASSYEQYFGPGTRLTVT.

CDR3 protein: CASSQDRGANEKLFF. The CDR3, as DNA: TGTGCCAGCAGCCAAGATCGGGGGGCGAATGAAAAACTGTTTTTT. V usage is TRBV4-2 and J usage is TRBJ1-4, with D perhaps TRBD1 (6 bases). The CDR3 has 15 residues. Per germline, CDR1 LGHNA and CDR2 YNFKEQ. Trimming took off 0 bases at V and 5 bases at J, with 10 bases between the two ends.

The chain carries TRBV4-3 and TRBJ1-5; no definite D call. V lost 0 bases, J lost 7 bases, and 10 bases lay in between. The germline V gene has CDR1 LGHNA and CDR2 YSLEER. CDR3 length equals 14 residues. CDR3: CASSQEFPAQPQHF. The CDR3 DNA reads as TGCGCCAGCAGCCAAGAGTTCCCAGCACAGCCCCAGCATTTT.